The 17 T cell receptor beta chains in this list originate from one sample, sequenced in a study of CD8+ T cells in alopecia areata. Investigators isolated RNA and reverse transcribed it into cDNA to act as the sequencing template. Clones were sequenced by immunoSEQ multiplex PCR, and TCRdb holds only the in-frame ones, with some missing. The repertoire holds around 300,000 clones, 60% seen once, with 0.75% to 0.95% in the top ten. Treatment given: oral pan-JAK inhibitor, 5-10 mg twice daily. Sequencing was performed on CD4+ T cells sorted from blood, taken around week 54, from a patient treated with tofacitinib. These receptors were taken from a human donor with alopecia areata.

J is TRBJ2-7 and V is TRBV2, with D maybe TRBD2 (5 bases). V was trimmed by 7 bases and J by 4 bases, leaving 17 bases between them. CDR3 length: 14 amino acids. CDR1 SNHLY and CDR2 FYNNEI come from the germline V gene. The CDR3 reads CASIGRGRPYEQYF. CDR3 coding DNA: TGTGCCAGCATAGGGCGCGGGCGACCTTACGAGCAGTACTTC. The full variable domain, with the rest looked up from reference TRBV2 and TRBJ2-7, is EPEVTQTPSHQVTQMGQEVILRCVPISNHLYFYWYRQILGQKVEFLVSFYNNEISEKSEIFDDQFSVERPDGSNFTLKIRSTKLEDSAMYFCASIGRGRPYEQYFGPGTRLTVT.

This clone was recorded a few times. The J gene is TRBJ2-3, the V gene TRBV4-3; TRBD2 agrees at 9 bases. The V and J ends lost 0 bases and 1 base, in that order; junction bases with no gene match: 5. CDR1 and CDR2 from the germline V gene are LGHNA and YSLEER. This CDR3 has 17 residues. The CDR3 loop is CASSQDPTSGRTDTQYF. The CDR3 nucleotides read TGCGCCAGCAGCCAAGATCCCACTAGCGGGCGCACAGATACGCAGTATTTT.

A few counts support this clone. This sequence joins TRBV6-5 and TRBJ2-5; D unresolved. CDR1 is MNHEY, CDR2 SVGAGI, per germline. The CDR3 consists of 13 residues. Trimming shortened V by 6 bases and J by 2 bases, and 10 bases separated the two germline ends. For the CDR3, the DNA is TGTGCCAGCAGGGGTCTGAGACAAGAGACCCAGTACTTC. It specifies CASRGLRQETQYF.

In its sample, this clone was seen once. This chain links TRBV18 with TRBJ1-6, with TRBD1 as a possible D gene (5 bases). The CDR3 loop spans 14 amino acids. Per germline, CDR1 KGHSH and CDR2 LQKENI. The germline V and J ends were trimmed by 3 bases and 10 bases, with 13 bases remaining between them. The CDR3 loop is CASSPWEGESPLHF. CDR3 DNA sequence: TGTGCCAGCTCACCGTGGGAAGGGGAATCACCCCTCCACTTT. The whole variable domain, filled in from reference TRBV18 and TRBJ1-6, reads NAGVMQNPRHLVRRRGQEARLRCSPMKGHSHVYWYRQLPEEGLKFMVYLQKENIIDESGMPKERFSAEFPKEGPSILRIQQVVRGDSAAYFCASSPWEGESPLHFGNGTRLTVT.

This chain links TRBV6-6 with TRBJ1-2; 8 nucleotides align to TRBD1. CDR3 size: 14 residues. CDR1 MNHNY and CDR2 SVGAGI come from the germline V gene (reference sequence). J gave up 1 base and V 7 bases, and 5 bases lay outside the gene matches. The CDR3, as DNA: TGTGCCAGCACTTGGACAGGGCGTAACTATGGCTACACCTTC. Protein sequence: CASTWTGRNYGYTF.

In its sample, this clone was seen once. This chain connects TRBV30 to TRBJ1-5, with D perhaps matching TRBD1 (5 bases). CDR1 is GTSNPN, CDR2 SVGIG, per germline (reference sequence). The CDR3 loop spans 17 amino acids. The V end was cut by 3 bases, the J end by 0 bases, with 18 bases between. The CDR3 coding sequence is TGTGCCTGGAGCCGGTGGGGCACGACTTATAGCAATCAGCCCCAGCATTTT. Its protein is CAWSRWGTTYSNQPQHF.

The chain employs TRBV2 and TRBJ2-5; D tentatively reads TRBD1 or TRBD2 (5 bases each). This CDR3 contains 12 residues. The V and J ends lost 6 bases and 5 bases respectively, with 10 bases between them. The V gene's germline CDR1 is SNHLY and CDR2 FYNNEI. CDR3 coding DNA: TGTGCCAGCAGGGGGGACCGCGAGACCCAGTACTTC. It codes for CASRGDRETQYF.

Only a few counts were recorded for this clone. The rearrangement uses TRBV15 and TRBJ1-6, with unresolved D. The CDR3 contains 13 residues. Per germline, CDR1 LNHNV and CDR2 YYDKDF (reference sequence). Trimming shortened V by 0 bases and J by 7 bases, and 4 bases separated the two germline ends. DNA for the CDR3: TGTGCCACCAGCAGAGATGTGAATTCACCCCTCCACTTT. Its translation: CATSRDVNSPLHF.

A single count supports this clone. This chain connects TRBV30 to TRBJ1-1, with unresolved D. This CDR3 contains 8 residues. V lost 6 bases to trimming and J lost 11 bases, with 7 bases between them. Looked up from germline, CDR1 is GTSNPN and CDR2 is SVGIG (reference sequence). The DNA for the CDR3 is TGTGCCTGCAACGGGGCTTTCTTT. Protein sequence: CACNGAFF. The variable domain in full, with the rest retrieved from reference TRBV30 and TRBJ1-1, is SQTIHQWPATLVQPVGSPLSLECTVEGTSNPNLYWYRQAAGRGLQLLFYSVGIGQISSEVPQNLSASRPQDRQFILSSKKLLLSDSGFYLCACNGAFFGQGTRLTVV.

The chain combines TRBV5-1 with TRBJ2-7; D is perhaps TRBD2 (5 bases). Trimming pared 8 bases from V and 1 base from J, leaving 16 bases between. Germline V gene lookup returns CDR1 SGHRS and CDR2 YFSETQ. The CDR3 is 14 amino acids. Here the CDR3 reads CASQLGASSYEQYF. For the CDR3, the DNA is TGCGCCAGTCAGCTGGGAGCCTCTTCCTACGAGCAGTACTTC.

The chain couples TRBV19 to TRBJ2-3; D uncertain. V lost 5 bases and J 0 bases, leaving 6 bases between the germline ends. The CDR3 spans 13 residues. The V gene's germline CDR1 is LNHDA and CDR2 SQIVND (reference sequence). The CDR3 sequence: CASSVPSTDTQYF. CDR3 DNA sequence: TGTGCCAGTAGTGTTCCTAGCACAGATACGCAGTATTTT.

The chain carries TRBV19 and TRBJ2-3, with D possibly TRBD1 on 5 matching bases. The CDR3 extends over 13 amino acids. The germline V gene has CDR1 LNHDA and CDR2 SQIVND (reference sequence). V lost 6 bases and J lost 1, with 8 bases in between. The DNA for the CDR3 is TGTGCCAGTAGATCGACAGGCACAGATACGCAGTATTTT. This sequence encodes CASRSTGTDTQYF.

The chain employs TRBV27 and TRBJ1-5; maybe TRBD1 (5 bases). The CDR3 spans 13 residues. Per germline, CDR1 MNHEY and CDR2 SMNVEV (reference sequence). The V end lost 3 bases, the J end lost 9 bases, and 12 bases lay between the germline ends. The DNA for the CDR3 is TGTGCCAGCAGTTTTAGGGGCGCCGGGCCCCAGCATTTT. It codes for CASSFRGAGPQHF.

The table lists this clone with a few counts. This chain connects TRBV23-1 to TRBJ1-2; D is unclear. TRBV23-1 is an ORF; its function is uncertain. This CDR3 comprises 15 residues. The V gene lost 3 bases and the J gene lost 6 bases, with 17 bases spanning the gap. The CDR3 bases are TGCGCCAGCAGTCACCCTACAGTGCTGCTTGATGGCTACACCTTC. It specifies CASSHPTVLLDGYTF.

J is TRBJ2-5 and V is TRBV29-1; D unresolved. Trimming removed 6 bases from V and 5 bases from J, with 7 bases in between. This CDR3 is 10 amino acids long. Germline V gene data show CDR1 as SQVTM and CDR2 as ANQGSEA. CDR3 sequence: CSVLLETQYF. CDR3 sequence (DNA): TGCAGCGTACTTCTGGAGACCCAGTACTTC.

V and J are TRBV18 and TRBJ2-3; D remains ambiguous. CDR3 length: 12 residues. Trimming left V 8 bases short and J 2 bases short, with 8 bases between. The germline CDR1 and CDR2 sequences are KGHSH and LQKENI. The DNA for the CDR3 is TGTGCCAGCGGCAGGTTCACAGATACGCAGTATTTT. This codes for CASGRFTDTQYF.

This clone was recorded only once. The chain carries TRBV9 and TRBJ2-5; perhaps TRBD1 as D (6 bases). The ends were cut back, 0 bases at V and 5 bases at J, with 11 bases in the middle. The CDR3 contains 14 residues. Per the germline V gene, CDR1 is SGDLS and CDR2 is YYNGEE. The CDR3 protein is CASSVGQAGETQYF. CDR3 coding DNA: TGTGCCAGCAGCGTAGGACAGGCTGGGGAGACCCAGTACTTC.